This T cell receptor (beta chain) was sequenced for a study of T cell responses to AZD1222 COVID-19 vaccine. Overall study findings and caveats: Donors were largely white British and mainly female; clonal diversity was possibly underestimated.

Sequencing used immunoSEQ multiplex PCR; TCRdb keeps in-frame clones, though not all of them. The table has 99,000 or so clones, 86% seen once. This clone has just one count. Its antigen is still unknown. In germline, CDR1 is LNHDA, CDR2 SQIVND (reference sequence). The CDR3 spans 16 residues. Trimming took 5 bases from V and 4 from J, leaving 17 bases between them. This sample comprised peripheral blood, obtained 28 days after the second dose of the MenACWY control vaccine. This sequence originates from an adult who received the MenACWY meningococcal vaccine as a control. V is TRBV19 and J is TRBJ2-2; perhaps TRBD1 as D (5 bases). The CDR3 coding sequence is TGTGCCAGTAGTTCGGCCCCAGGGTTCCTCACCGGGGAGCTGTTTTTT. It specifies CASSSAPGFLTGELFF.